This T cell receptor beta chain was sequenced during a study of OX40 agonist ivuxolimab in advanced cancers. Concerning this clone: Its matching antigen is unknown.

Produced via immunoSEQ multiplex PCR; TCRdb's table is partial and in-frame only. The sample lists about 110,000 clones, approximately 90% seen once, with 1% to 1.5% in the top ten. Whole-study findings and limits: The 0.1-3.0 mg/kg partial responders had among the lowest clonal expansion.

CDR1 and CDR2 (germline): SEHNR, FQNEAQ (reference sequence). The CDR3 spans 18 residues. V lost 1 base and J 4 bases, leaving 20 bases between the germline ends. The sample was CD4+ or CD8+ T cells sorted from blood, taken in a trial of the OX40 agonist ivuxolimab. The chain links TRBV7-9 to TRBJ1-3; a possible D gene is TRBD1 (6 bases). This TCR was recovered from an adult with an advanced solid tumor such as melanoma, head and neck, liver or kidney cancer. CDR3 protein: CASSLVPPGQGMGNTIYF. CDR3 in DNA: TGTGCCAGCAGCTTAGTGCCCCCCGGGCAGGGGATGGGAAACACCATATATTTT. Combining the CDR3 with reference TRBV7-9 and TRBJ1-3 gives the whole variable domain DTGVSQNPRHKITKRGQNVTFRCDPISEHNRLYWYRQTLGQGPEFLTYFQNEAQLEKSRLLSDRFSAERPKGSFSTLEIQRTEQGDSAMYLCASSLVPPGQGMGNTIYFGEGSWLTVV.